This T cell receptor (beta chain) originates from a study of identical twins. This CDR3 is 15 amino acids long. Germline V gene sequence: CDR1 KGHSH, CDR2 LQKENI. V was pared by 0 bases and J by 2 bases, with 8 bases between. Study-wide findings and caveats: Monozygotic twins shared more out-of-frame TCR alpha than recombination models predicted. Reduced insertions were recorded for abundant cord blood beta clonotypes, with no such pattern in memory repertoires. Conclusions relied on cross-sectional statistical analysis, not following the same donors.

Template switching, a step in the protocol, added a universal primer site, and cDNA carried unique molecular identifiers. TCRdb ran MiXCR on the 5' RACE reads and lists one entry per CDR3 protein. The sample consists of 200,000 to 300,000 distinct CDR3 sequences, 5.5% to 7% of them appearing once. About this clonotype: What it binds is not known.

The data were also submitted as part of a second study, on yellow fever vaccine responses in identical twins.

This TCR was recovered from a woman aged 18-35 years in good health. This chain uses TRBV18 with TRBJ2-1, with a possible D match to TRBD2 (5 bases). The sequenced sample was memory (CD45RO+) T cells sorted from blood. In nucleotides, the CDR3 is TGTGCCAGCTCACCACCGGGAGCCGCCTACAATGAGCAGTTCTTC. Encoded protein: CASSPPGAAYNEQFF.